This T cell receptor beta chain was profiled in a study of T cells in Graves' hyperthyroidism and ophthalmopathy. Study at large: Before any treatment, at initial diagnosis, peripheral blood was collected. Points from the study as a whole: The blood repertoire included most of the expanded thyroid clonotypes above 0.001.

This clonotype has a count of ten or more. The antigen is unknown. Amplified TCR beta CDR3 regions came from RNA transcripts. With the HTBI primer set, the TCR CDR3 went through a first round of RT-PCR. TCRdb re-called the multiplex PCR reads through MiXCR, storing one row per CDR3 protein. The sample yields hundreds of thousands of distinct CDR3 sequences, 13% to 15% seen once. This CDR3 is 15 amino acids long. V was clipped by 2 bases and J by 5 bases; unmatched bases: 5. From germline, CDR1 is GTSNPN and CDR2 SVGIG (reference sequence). Clinicians diagnosed patients from clinical symptoms, serum thyroxine and TRAb, thyroid ultrasound and orbital computed tomography.

This chain links TRBV30 with TRBJ2-5, with TRBD2 matching 13 bases. Specimen: blood. This sequence originates from a woman aged 45 to 65 with Graves' ophthalmopathy. The CDR3 region has the DNA TGTGCCTGGAGTACCGGGACTAGCGGGATTGAGACCCAGTACTTC. It yields the protein CAWSTGTSGIETQYF.